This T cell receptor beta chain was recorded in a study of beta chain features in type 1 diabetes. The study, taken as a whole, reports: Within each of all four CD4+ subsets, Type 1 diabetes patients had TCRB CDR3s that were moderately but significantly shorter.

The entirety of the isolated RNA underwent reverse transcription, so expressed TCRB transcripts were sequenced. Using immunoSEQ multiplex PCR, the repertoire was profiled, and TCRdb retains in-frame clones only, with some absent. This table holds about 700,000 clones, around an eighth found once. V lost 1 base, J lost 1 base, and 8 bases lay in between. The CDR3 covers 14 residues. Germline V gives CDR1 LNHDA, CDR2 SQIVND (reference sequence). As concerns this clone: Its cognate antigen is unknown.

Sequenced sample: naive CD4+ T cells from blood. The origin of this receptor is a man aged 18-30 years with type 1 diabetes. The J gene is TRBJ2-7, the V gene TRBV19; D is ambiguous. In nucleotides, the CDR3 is TGTGCCAGTAGTATAGCGGGTGCATCCTACGAGCAGTACTTC. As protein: CASSIAGASYEQYF.